The rows below give T cell receptor beta chains drawn from one sample of a study of control samples from healthy donors and cancer patients. Using immunoSEQ multiplex PCR, the repertoire was profiled, and TCRdb retains in-frame clones only, with some absent. The sample lists more than 95,000 clones, around 89% seen once, with 1.1% in the top ten. Sequenced input: PBMCs. These receptors were obtained from a woman aged 45-65 years with colorectal cancer. CDR3s include the opening cysteine and the closing phenylalanine or tryptophan. Fields, in order: clone size, J gene, D gene, V gene, CDR3 DNA, CDR3 protein. The D gene is left open where the match is weak. Part of the rows lack a size; the others show once, few, many or a class for expanded clones.

- | TRBJ1-2 | - | TRBV10-1 | TGCGCCAGCAGTGATCATTGGGACTCAAGAGCCTATGGCTACACCTTC | CASSDHWDSRAYGYTF
- | TRBJ1-4 | TRBD1 | TRBV6-5 | TGTGCCAGCAGTTACCGCGGACAGGGGAATGAAAAACTGTTTTTT | CASSYRGQGNEKLFF
- | TRBJ2-3 | TRBD1 | TRBV7-8 | TGTGCCAGCAGCCGCCGGACAGGAGGCGCAGATACGCAGTATTTT | CASSRRTGGADTQYF
- | TRBJ1-1 | TRBD1 | TRBV5-1 | TGCGCCAGCAGCTGGGACAGATACACTGAAGCTTTCTTT | CASSWDRYTEAFF
- | TRBJ1-4 | - | TRBV6-5 | TGTGCCAGCAGTTACTCCGGACACCCAGAAAAACTGTTTTTT | CASSYSGHPEKLFF
- | TRBJ1-4 | - | TRBV6-5 | TGTGCCAGCAGTTACGGGGGTGGCGAAAAACTGTTTTTT | CASSYGGGEKLFF
few | TRBJ2-7 | TRBD1 | TRBV7-9 | TGTGCCAGCAGCCTCAACGGACAGGGCTACGAGCAGTACTTC | CASSLNGQGYEQYF
- | TRBJ1-3 | - | TRBV7-6 | TGTGCCAGCAGCCTCGATAGTAGTGGGGCAGGAAACACCATATATTTT | CASSLDSSGAGNTIYF
- | TRBJ1-1 | - | TRBV29-1 | TGCAGCGTTGAATCCCCCAGGCCCCCTGGAACTGAAGCTTTCTTT | CSVESPRPPGTEAFF
- | TRBJ2-6 | - | TRBV6-6 | TGTGCCAGCAGCCGAATCCAGAGCTCTGGGGCCAACGTCCTGACTTTC | CASSRIQSSGANVLTF
once | TRBJ2-2 | TRBD1 | TRBV7-3 | TGTGCCAGCAGCCCGACAGGGGCCGACACCGGGGAGCTGTTTTTT | CASSPTGADTGELFF
- | TRBJ2-3 | TRBD1 | TRBV10-3 | TGTGCCATCAGGGACTCGACAGGGGGGACAGATACGCAGTATTTT | CAIRDSTGGTDTQYF
- | TRBJ2-5 | TRBD1 | TRBV2 | TGTGCCAGTACTCGGGACAGGGTTTTCCAAGAGACCCAGTACTTC | CASTRDRVFQETQYF
- | TRBJ1-2 | - | TRBV7-9 | TGTGCCAGCAGCTTAGCGCCGTCCCGGGACTATGGCTACACCTTC | CASSLAPSRDYGYTF
once | TRBJ2-1 | TRBD2 | TRBV7-9 | TGTGCCAGCAGGGGTACTAGCGGCTCCTACAATGAGCAGTTCTTC | CASRGTSGSYNEQFF
- | TRBJ1-2 | - | TRBV6-5 | TGTGCCAGCAGGGACAGTTCTAACTATGGCTACACCTTC | CASRDSSNYGYTF
- | TRBJ2-2 | - | TRBV5-1 | TGCGCCAGCAGCTTGGCCCCTACTTCGAACACCGGGGAGCTGTTTTTT | CASSLAPTSNTGELFF
- | TRBJ1-1 | - | TRBV10-2 | TGCGCCAGCAGGGACAGCTCCACTGAAGCTTTCTTT | CASRDSSTEAFF
- | TRBJ1-6 | - | TRBV7-9 | TGTGCCAGCAGCTTTTTCTCGTTGCGGCAGGGAGAGAGTTCACCCCTCCACTTT | CASSFFSLRQGESSPLHF
- | TRBJ2-7 | TRBD1 | TRBV7-3 | TGTGCCAGCAGCTTAGCGACAGGGAGTCGCTACGAGCAGTACTTC | CASSLATGSRYEQYF
- | TRBJ2-7 | TRBD2 | TRBV4-1 | TGCGCCAGCAGCCAAGAGGGACTAGGGGAGCAGTACTTC | CASSQEGLGEQYF
once | TRBJ1-4 | - | TRBV11-1 | TGTGCCAGCAGCCCGACACTCTCGAGCGAAAAACTGTTTTTT | CASSPTLSSEKLFF
- | TRBJ1-6 | - | TRBV6-5 | TGTGCCAGCACCGCCCTCCGGGCACCCCTCCACTTT | CASTALRAPLHF
- | TRBJ1-5 | - | TRBV15 | TGTGCCACCAGCAGCGAAACAGGGAAGCCCCAGCATTTT | CATSSETGKPQHF
- | TRBJ1-4 | - | TRBV7-2 | TGTGCCAGCAGCCCTCCCCAAGGGGTTCAAGAAAAACTGTTTTTT | CASSPPQGVQEKLFF
- | TRBJ2-7 | - | TRBV28 | TGTGCCAGCAGAGCTCAGGGTCGCCACGAGCAGTACTTC | CASRAQGRHEQYF
- | TRBJ1-5 | TRBD1 | TRBV19 | TGTGCCAGTAGAAGCCGGGACAGGGCCAGCAATCAGCCCCAGCATTTT | CASRSRDRASNQPQHF
- | TRBJ2-1 | TRBD2 | TRBV7-2 | TGTGCCAGCAGCTTAGTCGGGACTAGACACCACAATGAGCAGTTCTTC | CASSLVGTRHHNEQFF
once | TRBJ2-7 | - | TRBV9 | TGTGCCAGCAGCGTAGAGTTGGGGGAGATCTACGAGCAGTACTTC | CASSVELGEIYEQYF
- | TRBJ1-1 | - | TRBV5-1 | TGCGCCAGCAGCCAGGGAAGCATGAACACTGAAGCTTTCTTT | CASSQGSMNTEAFF
- | TRBJ1-1 | - | TRBV19 | TGTGCCAGTACGTTGGGGGCACGGATGGACACTGAAGCTTTCTTT | CASTLGARMDTEAFF
- | TRBJ1-1 | - | TRBV2 | TGTGCCAGCAACCCCGGAATTGAAGCTTTCTTT | CASNPGIEAFF
- | TRBJ1-2 | - | TRBV5-5 | TGTGCCAGCAGCTCCTGGCCCACGGGGTCTTCTAACTATGGCTACACCTTC | CASSSWPTGSSNYGYTF
- | TRBJ2-2 | - | TRBV15 | TGTGCCACCAGCAGCCTCGAAGGAGACAACACCGGGGAGCTGTTTTTT | CATSSLEGDNTGELFF